The 27 T cell receptor beta chains given below trace back to one sample, sequenced in a study of T cells in lung cancer brain metastases. Clones were read by immunoSEQ multiplex PCR, and TCRdb kept only the in-frame ones, dropping some. The table includes 5,000 to 6,500 clones, approximately 84% detected once. Sequenced input: tumor tissue from a brain metastasis. All receptors come from a man aged 45-60 years with non-small cell lung cancer that had spread to the brain.

The chain has TRBV27 and TRBJ1-2; 9 bases fit TRBD1. Looked up from germline, CDR1 is MNHEY and CDR2 is SMNVEV (reference sequence). CDR3 length: 18 residues. V lost 0 bases to trimming and J lost 4 bases; unmatched junction nucleotides: 12. Written as DNA, the CDR3 is TGTGCCAGCAGTTTATCCCACCCCGACGCGACAGGGGGCTATGGCTACACCTTC. This sequence encodes CASSLSHPDATGGYGYTF.

The chain has TRBV7-8 and TRBJ1-2; D not resolved. V was shortened by 4 bases and J by 3 bases, with 9 bases between the two germline ends. The CDR3 length is 13 residues. CDR1 is SGHVS, CDR2 FQNEAQ, per germline. The CDR3 sequence: CASSSSTYYGYTF. DNA of the CDR3: TGTGCCAGCAGCTCTTCGACGTACTATGGCTACACCTTC.

The J gene is TRBJ1-1, the V gene TRBV5-4, with a weak D call TRBD1 (6 bases). Germline V gene data show CDR1 as SGHNT and CDR2 as YYREEE (reference sequence). Trimming removed 4 bases from V and 4 bases from J, with 17 bases in between. This CDR3 region has 15 residues. The CDR3, as DNA: TGTGCCAGCAGCCCAGGGGCAGGGCGTAGCACTGAAGCTTTCTTT. This codes for CASSPGAGRSTEAFF.

The CDR3 DNA reads as TGCGCCAGCAGCCAAGTAACTGCGAACACTGAAGCTTTCTTT. Amino acids: CASSQVTANTEAFF. V usage is TRBV4-1 and J usage is TRBJ1-1; D is ambiguous. The length of the CDR3 is 14 residues. Deletions cut 1 base from V and 1 base from J, with 7 bases between. Germline CDR1 and CDR2: MGHRA and YSYEKL.

The genes are TRBV29-1 and TRBJ2-7, with TRBD1 as a possible D gene (5 bases). The V gene's germline CDR1 is SQVTM and CDR2 ANQGSEA. The CDR3 length is 12 residues. Trimming shortened V by 4 bases and J by 3 bases, and 10 bases separated the two germline ends. CDR3 DNA sequence: TGCAGCGTTGTGGGGCCAAGCTACGAGCAGTACTTC. Amino acids: CSVVGPSYEQYF.

This clone has only a few counts. V usage is TRBV6-5 and J usage is TRBJ1-1; no clear D. V lost 0 bases and J 0 bases, leaving 11 bases between the germline ends. In germline, CDR1 is MNHEY, CDR2 SVGAGI. The CDR3 sequence is 16 residues long. CDR3 protein: CASSYSNPILNTEAFF. The CDR3 DNA is TGTGCCAGCAGTTACTCGAACCCGATCTTGAACACTGAAGCTTTCTTT.

A few counts support this clone. The V and J genes are TRBV9 and TRBJ1-5, with D perhaps matching TRBD1 (6 bases). The CDR3 has 15 amino acids. V lost 4 bases to trimming and J lost 3 bases, with 14 bases between them. Germline loops: CDR1 SGDLS, CDR2 YYNGEE. CDR3 DNA sequence: TGTGCCAGCAGCCCAACTGTGGGACACAATCAGCCCCAGCATTTT. Encoded protein: CASSPTVGHNQPQHF.

The chain has TRBV19 and TRBJ1-1; 7 bases align to TRBD1. Germline V gives CDR1 LNHDA, CDR2 SQIVND (reference sequence). The ends lost 4 bases at V and 11 bases at J; junction bases unmatched: 13. CDR3 size: 14 residues. The CDR3, as DNA: TGTGCCAGTAGTACCGGGACAGCGGTGCCGGTCGCTTTCTTT. Translation: CASSTGTAVPVAFF.

V and J are TRBV12-1 and TRBJ2-3; the DNA was not used to check the table's D call, TRBD2. TRBV12-1 has pseudogene status. This CDR3 comprises 16 residues. The CDR3, as DNA: TGTGCCAGCAGCTTCCAGCCGACTAGATTGGCAGATACGCAGTATTTT. Translated, it gives CASSFQPTRLADTQYF.

In this sample, this clone turned up a few times. The V call is TRBV11-2, the J call TRBJ1-1; TRBD1 might be the D (5 bases). Trimming left V 5 bases short and J 1 base short, with 8 bases between. Germline V CDR1 and CDR2: SGHAT, FQNNGV. The CDR3 consists of 13 residues. The CDR3 sequence is CASSRDRNTEAFF. The CDR3 nucleotides read TGTGCCAGCAGCCGAGACAGGAACACTGAAGCTTTCTTT.

The gene calls are TRBV6-6 and TRBJ1-1, with D tentatively TRBD1 (6 bases). CDR1 and CDR2 from the germline V gene are MNHNY and SVGAGI (reference sequence). Trimming took 5 bases from V and 11 from J, leaving 15 bases between them. This CDR3 has 12 amino acids. CDR3 coding DNA: TGTGCCAGCAGTAACCCTAGGGGGGGGGCTTTCTTT. Its translation: CASSNPRGGAFF.

For this clone: An end of the junction does not agree with germline; a read error may underlie this. The same CDR3 also results from other DNA sequences found in this sample. The CDR3 DNA reads as TGTGCCAGCAGTGGACAGGGTTTCGCTCCCCAGCACTTT. Translation gives CASSGQGFAPQHF. The chain is built from TRBV2 and TRBJ1-5; 7 bases map to TRBD1. The CDR3 runs to 13 residues. From germline, CDR1 is SNHLY and CDR2 FYNNEI.

The genes are TRBV11-2 and TRBJ2-7; 9 nucleotides agree with TRBD2. There are 14 residues in the CDR3. Germline CDR1 and CDR2: SGHAT and FQNNGV. V lost 7 bases and J lost 6; bases outside the gene matches: 10. CDR3: CASKGAGGPIEQYF. Here the CDR3 DNA reads TGTGCCAGCAAAGGGGCGGGGGGGCCGATCGAGCAGTACTTC. The variable domain in full, with the rest retrieved from reference TRBV11-2 and TRBJ2-7, is EAGVAQSPRYKIIEKRQSVAFWCNPISGHATLYWYQQILGQGPKLLIQFQNNGVVDDSQLPKDRFSAERLKGVDSTLKIQPAKLEDSAVYLCASKGAGGPIEQYFGPGTRLTVT.

The CDR3 reads CASSLVTAMNGYTF. CDR3 DNA: TGTGCCAGCAGCTTAGTTACCGCGATGAATGGCTACACCTTC. The chain joins TRBV7-9 to TRBJ1-2, with no clear D. Germline CDR1 reads SEHNR; CDR2 reads FQNEAQ (reference sequence). The CDR3 is 14 amino acids. Trimming took off 1 base at V and 6 bases at J, with 12 bases between the two ends.

This rearrangement joins TRBV30 to TRBJ1-1; D is ambiguous. The CDR3 extends over 13 amino acids. Trimming cost V 4 bases and J 0 bases, with 9 bases left between them. Looked up from germline, CDR1 is GTSNPN and CDR2 is SVGIG (reference sequence). The CDR3 nucleotides read TGTGCCTGGAAATCGGGCCTGAACACTGAAGCTTTCTTT. Translating it yields CAWKSGLNTEAFF.

This rearrangement joins TRBV29-1 to TRBJ1-2, with a possible D match to TRBD1 (6 bases). Looked up from germline, CDR1 is SQVTM and CDR2 is ANQGSEA. The CDR3 consists of 14 residues. Trimming took 5 bases from V and 2 from J, leaving 15 bases between them. The CDR3, as DNA: TGCAGCGTTACCGGGGGGGGGCGGAACTATGGCTACACCTTC. This sequence encodes CSVTGGGRNYGYTF. The full variable domain, in which reference TRBV29-1 and TRBJ1-2 provide the parts outside the CDR3, is SAVISQKPSRDICQRGTSLTIQCQVDSQVTMMFWYRQQPGQSLTLIATANQGSEATYESGFVIDKFPISRPNLTFSTLTVSNMSPEDSSIYLCSVTGGGRNYGYTFGSGTRLTVV.

The chain carries TRBV5-1 and TRBJ2-5, with TRBD2 identical over 14 bases. V was pared by 0 bases and J by 2 bases, with 3 bases of the junction left unmatched. Per the germline V gene, CDR1 is SGHRS and CDR2 is YFSETQ. CDR3 length equals 17 residues. The CDR3 bases are TGCGCCAGCAGCTTGGGTGGACTAGCGGGGGGACAAGAGACCCAGTACTTC. The encoded protein is CASSLGGLAGGQETQYF. The full variable domain, rest sourced from reference TRBV5-1 and TRBJ2-5, is KAGVTQTPRYLIKTRGQQVTLSCSPISGHRSVSWYQQTPGQGLQFLFEYFSETQRNKGNFPGRFSGRQFSNSRSEMNVSTLELGDSALYLCASSLGGLAGGQETQYFGPGTRLLVL.

The rearrangement joins TRBV6-5 to TRBJ2-1; TRBD2 matches at 9 bases. Trimming cost V 4 bases and J 4 bases; bases outside gene matches: 2. Germline V lookup: CDR1 MNHEY, CDR2 SVGAGI. This CDR3 is 14 amino acids long. CDR3 loop: CASSSTSGYNEQFF. The CDR3 bases are TGTGCCAGCAGTTCGACTAGCGGATACAATGAGCAGTTCTTC.

The rearrangement uses TRBV13 and TRBJ2-3; D is possibly TRBD1 or TRBD2 (6 bases each). Between the trimmed V and J ends, which lost 3 bases and 6 bases, there was a span of 10 bases. Germline V gene sequence: CDR1 PRHDT, CDR2 FYEKMQ (reference sequence). The CDR3 extends over 13 amino acids. The CDR3 DNA reads TGTGCCAGCAGCTTCGGAGGGGGTGATACGCAGTATTTT. Translation gives CASSFGGGDTQYF.

The chain employs TRBV5-4 and TRBJ1-1, with 7 nucleotides matching TRBD1. The V and J ends lost 5 bases and 7 bases, in that order; junction bases with no gene match: 8. Germline CDR1 SGHNT, CDR2 YYREEE (reference sequence). The CDR3 has 13 amino acids. DNA for the CDR3: TGTGCCAGCAGAAGGACAGGCGACAGTGAAGCTTTCTTT. Its translation: CASRRTGDSEAFF.

As to this clone: One junction end does not reproduce the germline sequence, and a read error may be involved. The genes are TRBV28 and TRBJ1-3, with D tentatively TRBD1 (5 bases). Germline CDR1 reads MDHEN; CDR2 reads SYDVKM. This CDR3 has 17 amino acids. CDR3 region: CASSLLGPGTSEGRQNF. In DNA, the CDR3 is TGTGCCAGCAGTTTATTAGGGCCAGGGACTTCGGAAGGACGGCAGAATTTT.

The rearrangement uses TRBV2 and TRBJ2-2; tentative D call: TRBD1 (5 bases). V gave up 7 bases and J gave up 9 bases, with 18 bases separating them. This CDR3 region has 14 residues. In germline, CDR1 is SNHLY, CDR2 FYNNEI. The CDR3 protein is CASKPGRRDRELFF. The DNA for the CDR3 is TGTGCCAGCAAACCAGGGCGCAGGGATCGGGAGCTGTTTTTT.

V is TRBV15 and J is TRBJ2-3; tentative D call: TRBD1 (5 bases). V was pared by 0 bases and J by 3 bases, with 7 bases between. The CDR3 sequence is 14 residues long. Germline CDR1 reads LNHNV; CDR2 reads YYDKDF (reference sequence). CDR3 nucleotides: TGTGCCACCAGCAGAGATCAGGGAACAGATACGCAGTATTTT. This sequence encodes CATSRDQGTDTQYF.

The rearrangement joins TRBV19 to TRBJ2-2, with a possible D match to TRBD1 (5 bases). Germline V gene data show CDR1 as LNHDA and CDR2 as SQIVND (reference sequence). Trimming shortened V by 1 base and J by 5 bases, and 17 bases separated the two germline ends. There are 17 residues in the CDR3. CDR3 residues: CASSIVVGQGDTGELFF. Here the CDR3 DNA reads TGTGCCAGTAGTATAGTGGTCGGGCAGGGTGATACCGGGGAGCTGTTTTTT.

The chain couples TRBV19 to TRBJ1-6; possible D gene TRBD1, 5 bases. The germline V and J ends were trimmed by 7 bases and 10 bases, with 14 bases remaining between them. This CDR3 has 13 amino acids. Germline CDR1 is LNHDA and CDR2 is SQIVND (reference sequence). In nucleotides, the CDR3 is TGTGCCAGTAAGAGGGGCCCGGGGTCACCCCTCCACTTT. Translating it yields CASKRGPGSPLHF. Complete variable domain (other parts from reference TRBV19 and TRBJ1-6): DGGITQSPKYLFRKEGQNVTLSCEQNLNHDAMYWYRQDPGQGLRLIYYSQIVNDFQKGDIAEGYSVSREKKESFPLTVTSAQKNPTAFYLCASKRGPGSPLHFGNGTRLTVT.

The gene calls are TRBV5-4 and TRBJ1-2; D gene unclear. Trimming cost V 2 bases and J 0 bases, with 8 bases left between them. The length of the CDR3 is 14 residues. Germline-derived CDR1 and CDR2 are SGHNT and YYREEE (reference sequence). This chain's CDR3 is CASSFGLANYGYTF. The CDR3 coding sequence is TGTGCCAGCAGCTTTGGGTTGGCTAACTATGGCTACACCTTC.

The table lists this clone with a few counts. The J gene is TRBJ1-1, the V gene TRBV30; no reliable D call. This CDR3 is built from 14 residues. From germline, CDR1 is GTSNPN and CDR2 SVGIG (reference sequence). The V end was cut by 2 bases, the J end by 5 bases, with 15 bases between. CDR3: CAWSLGQVLTEAFF. As DNA, the CDR3 is TGTGCCTGGAGTCTAGGGCAGGTTTTGACTGAAGCTTTCTTT.